These 6 T cell receptor beta chains were sequenced from one sample in a study of blood T cells in healthy people across ages. A second about 7 to 11 cycle PCR used barcoded and J-beta primers. TCRdb reanalysed the 5' RACE reads using MiXCR and keeps one entry per CDR3 protein. This sample has about 1.6 million distinct CDR3 sequences, with about 35% found just once. The sample comprised blood. Every receptor here comes from a woman aged 25-40 years in good health.

This clonotype was seen only a few times. The rearrangement joins TRBV7-8 to TRBJ2-7, with D perhaps TRBD1 (5 bases). This CDR3 has 13 residues. V was clipped by 3 bases and J by 6 bases, with 12 bases between them. CDR1 SGHVS and CDR2 FQNEAQ come from the germline V gene. In nucleotides, the CDR3 is TGTGCCAGCAGCTTTGATCAGGGCACCGAGCAGTACTTC. As protein: CASSFDQGTEQYF.

V gene TRBV20-1 combines with J gene TRBJ2-3, with TRBD2 matching 12 bases. The CDR3 totals 16 residues. Germline V gives CDR1 DFQATT, CDR2 SNEGSKA (reference sequence). J gave up 4 bases and V 6 bases, and 11 bases lay outside the gene matches. CDR3 loop: CSAPTSSGGVADTQYF. The CDR3 DNA reads as TGCAGTGCCCCCACCTCTAGCGGGGGGGTGGCAGATACGCAGTATTTT.

This clonotype was seen many times. The chain links TRBV5-8 to TRBJ1-2; TRBD1 agrees at 10 bases. The J segment lost 8 bases and the V segment lost 4 bases, leaving 5 bases of the junction unmatched. The CDR3 has 13 residues. From germline, CDR1 is SGHTS and CDR2 YDEGEE. CDR3 bases: TGTGCCAGCAGCCCGACAGGGGGCGAAGGCTACACCTTC. This gives the protein CASSPTGGEGYTF.

This clonotype was detected only once. The J gene is TRBJ2-1, the V gene TRBV27, with D perhaps TRBD2 (6 bases). V was cut by 3 bases and J by 0 bases, with 15 bases left in between. This CDR3 is 17 amino acids long. Germline V gives CDR1 MNHEY, CDR2 SMNVEV (reference sequence). The DNA for the CDR3 is TGTGCCAGCAGTTTTATGGTGGGAGGACCCTCCTACAATGAGCAGTTCTTC. Its protein is CASSFMVGGPSYNEQFF.

There are a few counts of this clonotype. V and J are TRBV10-3 and TRBJ1-2; possibly TRBD1 for D (6 bases). V was trimmed by 2 bases and J by 5 bases, leaving 15 bases between them. CDR1 and CDR2 from the germline V gene are ENHRY and SYGVKD. The CDR3 is 15 amino acids. CDR3 nucleotides: TGTGCCATCAGTGAGGATGGGGGCGAGAGATATGGCTACACCTTC. It is translated as CAISEDGGERYGYTF.

Only a few counts were recorded for this clonotype. The chain couples TRBV4-1 to TRBJ2-1; no clear D. The germline CDR1 and CDR2 sequences are MGHRA and YSYEKL. This CDR3 region has 17 residues. Between the trimmed V and J ends, which lost 4 bases and 4 bases, there was a span of 20 bases. This CDR3 reads CASSPRRVGIPYNEQFF. CDR3 nucleotide sequence: TGCGCCAGCAGCCCGCGTCGTGTGGGGATCCCGTACAATGAGCAGTTCTTC.